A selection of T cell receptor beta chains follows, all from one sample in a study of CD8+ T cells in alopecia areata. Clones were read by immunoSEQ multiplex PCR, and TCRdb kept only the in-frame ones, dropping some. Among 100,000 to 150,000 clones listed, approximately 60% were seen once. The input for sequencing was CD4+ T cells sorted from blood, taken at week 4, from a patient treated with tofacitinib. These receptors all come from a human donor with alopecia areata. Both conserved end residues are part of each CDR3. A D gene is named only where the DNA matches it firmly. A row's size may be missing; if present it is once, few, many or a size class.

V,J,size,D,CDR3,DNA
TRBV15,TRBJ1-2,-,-,CATSKERVIYGYTF,TGTGCCACCAGCAAAGAGAGGGTGATATATGGCTACACCTTC
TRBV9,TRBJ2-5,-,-,CASSVAFATTAQETQYF,TGTGCCAGCAGCGTAGCTTTCGCGACCACCGCACAAGAGACCCAGTACTTC
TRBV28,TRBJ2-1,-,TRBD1,CASSDLLPGTGGYNEQFF,TGTGCCAGCAGTGACCTATTACCCGGGACAGGGGGATACAATGAGCAGTTCTTC
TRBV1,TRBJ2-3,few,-,CTSSQDKLTSGKDTQYF,TGCACCAGCAGCCAAGATAAATTAACTAGCGGGAAAGATACGCAGTATTTT
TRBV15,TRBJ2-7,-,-,CATSISNYEQYF,TGTGCCACCAGCATAAGCAACTACGAGCAGTACTTC
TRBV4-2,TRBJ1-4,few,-,CASSQVGQATNEKLFF,TGTGCCAGCAGCCAAGTAGGTCAGGCAACTAATGAAAAACTGTTTTTT
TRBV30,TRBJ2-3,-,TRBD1,CAWGQGHADTQYF,TGTGCCTGGGGACAGGGTCATGCAGATACGCAGTATTTT
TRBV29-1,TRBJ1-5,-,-,CSVGQGNNQPQHF,TGCAGCGTTGGGCAGGGGAACAATCAGCCCCAGCATTTT
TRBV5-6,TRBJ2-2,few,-,CASSLWSTNTGELFF,TGTGCCAGCAGCTTGTGGAGTACGAACACCGGGGAGCTGTTTTTT
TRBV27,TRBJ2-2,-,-,CASSLGGTGELFF,TGTGCCAGCAGTTTAGGAGGGACCGGGGAGCTGTTTTTT
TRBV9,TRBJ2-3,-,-,CASSVDKGRSFTDTQYF,TGTGCCAGCAGCGTAGATAAGGGTAGGAGCTTCACAGATACGCAGTATTTT
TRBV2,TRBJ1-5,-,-,CASSERWWSQHF,TGTGCCAGCAGTGAACGGTGGTGGTCCCAGCATTTT
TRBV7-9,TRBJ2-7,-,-,CASSLGLSGAYEQYF,TGTGCCAGCAGCTTAGGCTTATCGGGGGCCTACGAGCAGTACTTC
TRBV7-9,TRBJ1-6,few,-,CASSLDSGAPLHF,TGTGCCAGCAGCTTAGATTCAGGAGCACCCCTCCACTTT
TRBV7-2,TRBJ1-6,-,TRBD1,CASSPTQGRRNSPLHF,TGTGCCAGCAGCCCCACACAGGGGAGGAGAAATTCACCCCTCCACTTT
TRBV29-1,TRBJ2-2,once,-,CSGGTGELFF,TGCAGCGGGGGTACCGGGGAGCTGTTTTTT
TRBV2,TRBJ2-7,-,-,CASSVNGPYEQYF,TGTGCCAGCAGCGTTAACGGCCCCTACGAGCAGTACTTC
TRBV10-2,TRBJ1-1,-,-,CAIKDGARHNTEAFF,TGCGCCATCAAAGATGGGGCGAGACATAACACTGAAGCTTTCTTT
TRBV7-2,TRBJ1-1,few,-,CASSLALMNTEAFF,TGTGCCAGCAGCTTAGCGCTCATGAACACTGAAGCTTTCTTT
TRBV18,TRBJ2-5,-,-,CASSPPVGQETQYF,TGTGCCAGCTCACCACCTGTCGGGCAAGAGACCCAGTACTTC
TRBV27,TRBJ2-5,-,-,CASSLRGVETQYF,TGTGCCAGCAGTTTGAGAGGGGTGGAGACCCAGTACTTC
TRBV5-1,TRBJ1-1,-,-,CASSSLTENTEAFF,TGCGCCAGCAGCAGTCTGACAGAGAACACTGAAGCTTTCTTT
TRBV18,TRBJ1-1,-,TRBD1,CASSPRQGARTNTEAFF,TGTGCCAGCTCACCGAGACAGGGGGCAAGGACGAACACTGAAGCTTTCTTT
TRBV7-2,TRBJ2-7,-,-,CASSRRASVDEQYF,TGTGCCAGCAGCCGAAGGGCTAGCGTCGACGAGCAGTACTTC
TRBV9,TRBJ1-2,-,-,CASSASVGANYGYTF,TGTGCCAGCAGCGCCTCTGTGGGGGCGAACTATGGCTACACCTTC
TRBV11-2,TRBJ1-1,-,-,CASSSKRPPTVNTEAFF,TGTGCCAGCAGCTCGAAACGGCCCCCGACGGTGAACACTGAAGCTTTCTTT
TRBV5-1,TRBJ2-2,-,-,CASSLLLDTGELFF,TGCGCCAGCAGCTTGTTGCTGGATACCGGGGAGCTGTTTTTT
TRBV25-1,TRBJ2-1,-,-,CASSAGLAINEQFF,TGTGCCAGCAGCGCGGGGCTAGCAATCAATGAGCAGTTCTTC
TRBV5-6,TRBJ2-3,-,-,CASSLGSTDTQYF,TGTGCCAGCAGCTTGGGATCCACAGATACGCAGTATTTT
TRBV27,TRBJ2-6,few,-,CASREQRGAGANVLTF,TGTGCCAGCAGAGAACAAAGGGGTGCTGGGGCCAACGTCCTGACTTTC
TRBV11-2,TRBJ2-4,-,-,CASSLSGGNIQYF,TGTGCCAGCAGCTTGTCCGGAGGAAACATTCAGTACTTC
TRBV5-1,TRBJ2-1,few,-,CASGLTPINEQFF,TGCGCCAGCGGACTGACTCCTATCAATGAGCAGTTCTTC
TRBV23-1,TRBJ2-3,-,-,CASSQSPVLSTDTQYF,TGCGCCAGCAGTCAATCTCCCGTCCTTAGCACAGATACGCAGTATTTT
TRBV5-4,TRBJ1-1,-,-,CASSSMGRTNTEAFF,TGTGCCAGCAGCTCCATGGGACGGACGAACACTGAAGCTTTCTTT
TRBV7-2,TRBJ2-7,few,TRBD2,CASSLADGGVYEQYF,TGTGCCAGCAGCTTAGCGGACGGGGGGGTCTACGAGCAGTACTTC
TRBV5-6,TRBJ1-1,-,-,CASSLRSSNTEAFF,TGTGCCAGCAGCTTAAGGAGTTCGAACACTGAAGCTTTCTTT
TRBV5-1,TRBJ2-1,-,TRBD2,CASSWGSQLAGGIYNEQFF,TGCGCCAGCAGCTGGGGAAGTCAACTAGCGGGGGGAATATACAATGAGCAGTTCTTC
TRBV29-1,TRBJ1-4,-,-,CSVGVTENEKLFF,TGCAGCGTGGGGGTAACAGAGAATGAAAAACTGTTTTTT
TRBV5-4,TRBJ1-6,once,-,CASSSGGSENSPLHF,TGTGCCAGCAGCTCAGGAGGCAGTGAGAATTCACCCCTCCACTTT
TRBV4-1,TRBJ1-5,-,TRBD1,CASSQDRGGQGAPPQHF,TGCGCCAGCAGCCAAGATCGAGGAGGACAGGGGGCTCCGCCCCAGCATTTT
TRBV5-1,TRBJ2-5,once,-,CASSRPGTLQETQYF,TGCGCCAGCAGCCGACCCGGGACTCTCCAAGAGACCCAGTACTTC
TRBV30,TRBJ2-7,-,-,CAWSVGSGGEQYF,TGTGCCTGGAGTGTGGGATCAGGAGGGGAGCAGTACTTC